The T cell receptor beta chain under discussion was sequenced for a study of T cell repertoires in cytomegalovirus infection. Study summary: Public TCR beta signatures provided an indication of both CMV infection and a matching HLA type.

Overall study findings and caveats: Of the TCR beta families, the public ones yielded a cumulative frequency that identified carriers of CMV plus the relevant HLA. CMV-specific TCR beta clonotypes restricted by HLA-C were the ones dominating the ex vivo response.

The table lists this clonotype with many counts. What it recognizes is unknown. The V gene lost 5 bases and the J gene lost 3 bases, with 8 bases spanning the gap. CDR3 length: 13 amino acids. From germline, CDR1 is SGHTA and CDR2 FQGNSA. TCRdb independently ran MiXCR on the reads; one entry per CDR3 protein. This sample yields tens of thousands of distinct CDR3 sequences, of which around 3.8% are seen a single time; less than 25% belongs to the top ten. This chain uses TRBV7-2 with TRBJ2-1; unclear D gene. This receptor was identified in a human donor in good health (CMV status not recorded). Some clones in this sample may be carry-over from other donors' samples. The sequencing sample was made of PBMCs. CDR3 region: CASSTNSYNEQFF. In DNA, the CDR3 is TGTGCCAGCAGCACCAACAGCTACAATGAGCAGTTCTTC.